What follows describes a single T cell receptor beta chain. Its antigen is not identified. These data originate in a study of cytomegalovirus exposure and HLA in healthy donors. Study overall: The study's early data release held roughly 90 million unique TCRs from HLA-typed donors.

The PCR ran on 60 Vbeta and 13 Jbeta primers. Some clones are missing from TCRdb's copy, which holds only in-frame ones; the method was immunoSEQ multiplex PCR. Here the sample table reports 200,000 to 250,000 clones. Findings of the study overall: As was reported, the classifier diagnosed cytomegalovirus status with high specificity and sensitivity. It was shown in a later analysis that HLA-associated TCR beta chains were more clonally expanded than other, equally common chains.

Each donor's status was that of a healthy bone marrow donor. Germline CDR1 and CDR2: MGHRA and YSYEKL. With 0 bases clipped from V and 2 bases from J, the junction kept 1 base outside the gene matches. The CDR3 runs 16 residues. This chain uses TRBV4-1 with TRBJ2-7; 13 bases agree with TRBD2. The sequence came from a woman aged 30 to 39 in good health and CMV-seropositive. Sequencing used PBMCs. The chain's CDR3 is CASSQEGTSGAYEQYF. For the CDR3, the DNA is TGCGCCAGCAGCCAAGAGGGGACTAGCGGGGCCTACGAGCAGTACTTC.